The 8 T cell receptor beta chains listed next were all sequenced from one sample in a study of identical twins. MiXCR, run by TCRdb on the 5' RACE reads, gives a single entry per CDR3 protein. The sample yields under 900,000 distinct CDR3 sequences, 9% to 15% seen once. A further study also used this sample, focusing on yellow fever vaccine responses in identical twins.

Sequenced input: PBMCs. Every receptor here comes from a woman between 18 and 29 years old in good health.

V usage is TRBV18 and J usage is TRBJ2-5; D remains unclear. The ends were cut back, 2 bases at V and 2 bases at J, with 6 bases in the middle. The CDR3 runs 13 residues. CDR1 and CDR2 (germline): KGHSH, LQKENI. The CDR3 DNA sequence: TGTGCCAGCTCACCAGGAGTACAAGAGACCCAGTACTTC. Protein product: CASSPGVQETQYF.

In this sample, this clonotype turned up a few times. The J gene is TRBJ2-7, the V gene TRBV15, with 9 bases aligning to TRBD1. V lost 3 bases, J lost 3 bases, and 6 bases stayed unmatched. The CDR3 contains 15 residues. The V gene's germline CDR1 is LNHNV and CDR2 YYDKDF (reference sequence). The CDR3 DNA reads TGTGCCACCAGCAGGACGGGACAGGGTTTCTACGAGCAGTACTTC. Translated, it gives CATSRTGQGFYEQYF. Drawing the rest from reference TRBV15 and TRBJ2-7, the complete variable domain is DAMVIQNPRYQVTQFGKPVTLSCSQTLNHNVMYWYQQKSSQAPKLLFHYYDKDFNNEADTPDNFQSRRPNTSFCFLDIRSPGLGDTAMYLCATSRTGQGFYEQYFGPGTRLTVT.

This clonotype was observed many times. The chain joins TRBV4-1 to TRBJ1-5; D is perhaps TRBD1 (5 bases). V gave up 5 bases and J gave up 5 bases, with 13 bases separating them. Germline-derived CDR1 and CDR2 are MGHRA and YSYEKL. This CDR3 region has 14 residues. CDR3: CASSRGLGDQPQHF. DNA of the CDR3: TGCGCCAGCAGCAGAGGCTTAGGGGATCAGCCCCAGCATTTT.

The chain links TRBV7-9 to TRBJ2-7; no definite D call. V lost 1 base and J 3 bases, leaving 10 bases between the germline ends. Germline assignment: CDR1 SEHNR and CDR2 FQNEAQ (reference sequence). The CDR3 covers 14 residues. For the CDR3, the DNA is TGTGCCAGCAGCTTAGTTGGCCAGGTCTACGAGCAGTACTTC. Protein: CASSLVGQVYEQYF. Combining the CDR3 with reference TRBV7-9 and TRBJ2-7 gives the whole variable domain DTGVSQNPRHKITKRGQNVTFRCDPISEHNRLYWYRQTLGQGPEFLTYFQNEAQLEKSRLLSDRFSAERPKGSFSTLEIQRTEQGDSAMYLCASSLVGQVYEQYFGPGTRLTVT.

A few counts support this clonotype. This chain uses TRBV9 with TRBJ2-5; D may be TRBD1 or TRBD2 (5 bases each). CDR1 and CDR2 (germline): SGDLS, YYNGEE. The CDR3 is made up of 15 amino acids. V lost 0 bases to trimming and J lost 2 bases, with 11 bases between them. The CDR3 nucleotides are TGTGCCAGCAGCGTAGCGCTAGGGGAGCAAGAGACCCAGTACTTC. Translating gives CASSVALGEQETQYF.

This clonotype came up a few times. The rearrangement joins TRBV6-1 to TRBJ1-2; 8 bases are shared with TRBD1. This CDR3 contains 15 residues. V dropped 1 base and J dropped 6; count of bases not matched to a gene: 7. Germline assignment: CDR1 MNHNS and CDR2 SASEGT. This CDR3 reads CASSEDIGTGNGYTF. The CDR3 coding sequence is TGTGCCAGCAGTGAAGATATCGGGACAGGCAATGGCTACACCTTC.

The J gene is TRBJ2-1, the V gene TRBV4-2; 13 positions agree with TRBD2. Germline V gives CDR1 LGHNA, CDR2 YNFKEQ. With 3 bases clipped from V and 9 bases from J, the junction kept 11 bases outside the gene matches. This CDR3 has 17 amino acids. In nucleotides, the CDR3 is TGTGCCAGCAGCCAGCCTGGACTAGCGGGAGATCGTAGTGAGCAGTTCTTC. This gives the protein CASSQPGLAGDRSEQFF.

This clonotype turned up a few times. V gene TRBV5-1 combines with J gene TRBJ1-3; D unclear. The germline gives CDR1 SGHRS, CDR2 YFSETQ. The CDR3 contains 15 residues. Trimming left V 0 bases short and J 4 bases short, with 11 bases between. The CDR3 bases are TGCGCCAGCAGCTTGGAGTCTGTGTGGGGAAACACCATATATTTT. Protein product: CASSLESVWGNTIYF.